The following is a TCR beta chain sequence with its context. This clone's antigen is unknown. No much larger clonotype is one base removed from it; base qualities were not supplied. This sample is part of a study of CD8 T cells in ankylosing spondylitis (dated by TCRdb to about 2017). About the study as a whole: To find TCR variants linked to disease, the study profiled T cell receptor beta repertoires in ankylosing spondylitis patients and healthy donors. Samples of peripheral blood were taken, and for ankylosing spondylitis patients, synovial fluid was collected as well. The whole study cohort included 108 healthy donors and about two dozen ankylosing spondylitis patients. What the study reported, not specific to this receptor: A CD8+ phenotype was shown by the disease-linked clones, which were found at relatively low frequencies in peripheral blood. Some TCR beta motif variants had previously been reported in synovial fluid and blood of reactive arthritis patients, which suggested common disease-initiation mechanisms. The disease-linked clones were reported as significantly enriched in matched synovial fluid samples from ankylosing spondylitis patients. Blood from ankylosing spondylitis patients appeared to be characterized by a TCR beta motif composed of under 10 highly homologous amino acid variants.

TCRdb lists the instrument as Illumina HiSeq 2500. Quantitative 5'-RACE with molecular barcodes was the method used to prepare the TCR beta libraries. The published analysis was carried out like this. A new computational method, built on a probabilistic model of VDJ rearrangement, was used to identify disease-linked TCR variants. The public reads were quality trimmed at Q25 with fastp and then assembled into clones with MiXCR by TCRdb, keeping productive beta chains. Duplicate CDR3 protein sequences are folded into a single record with the most common DNA and genes. What appears here as the V and J calls and clone size reflects TCRdb's work, not the paper's. The sample table holds over 700,000 distinct CDR3 sequences, of which around 20% were seen once. Roughly a fifth of the sample belongs to the ten largest clones. The junction shows trimming of 7 bases on V and 6 bases on J, and the gene matches do not reach 5 bases of it. Measured from the cysteine to the phenylalanine, the CDR3 is 13 residues long. Just CDR3 DNA is preserved here, 39 bases in frame from base 1.

The sequence was collected from a male donor with ankylosing spondylitis. The chain joins TRBV12-3 or TRBV12-4 to TRBJ2-7; 11 bases in between match TRBD1. Sequenced material: blood, either unsorted or a sorted T cell fraction (not recorded which). The CDR3 region: CASTRTGGPEQYF. Here is the DNA: TGTGCCAGCACGCGGACAGGGGGCCCCGAGCAGTACTTC.